This T cell receptor (beta chain) comes out of a study of blood T cell repertoires in COVID-19. Per the original methods: Amplification from reference gene primers served as the basis for estimated nucleated cell counts. The protocol was immunoSEQ multiplex PCR, while the TCRdb copy is restricted to in-frame clones and leaves out a portion. The V and J calls and clone size come from that table; D and trimming were worked out from the DNA. Among 250,000 to 300,000 clones listed, almost 85% were seen once. Germline V CDR1 and CDR2: SEHNR, FQNEAQ (reference sequence). This CDR3 contains 16 residues. The J segment lost 5 bases and the V segment lost 1 base, leaving 8 bases of the junction unmatched.

This sequence was found in a man between 45 and 60 years old with active or convalescent COVID-19. The sample comprised peripheral blood. The genes are TRBV7-9 and TRBJ2-7; 10 bases match TRBD2. The CDR3 region is CASSLGELAGTHEQYF. CDR3 DNA sequence: TGTGCCAGCAGCTTAGGGGAACTAGCGGGAACCCACGAGCAGTACTTC.